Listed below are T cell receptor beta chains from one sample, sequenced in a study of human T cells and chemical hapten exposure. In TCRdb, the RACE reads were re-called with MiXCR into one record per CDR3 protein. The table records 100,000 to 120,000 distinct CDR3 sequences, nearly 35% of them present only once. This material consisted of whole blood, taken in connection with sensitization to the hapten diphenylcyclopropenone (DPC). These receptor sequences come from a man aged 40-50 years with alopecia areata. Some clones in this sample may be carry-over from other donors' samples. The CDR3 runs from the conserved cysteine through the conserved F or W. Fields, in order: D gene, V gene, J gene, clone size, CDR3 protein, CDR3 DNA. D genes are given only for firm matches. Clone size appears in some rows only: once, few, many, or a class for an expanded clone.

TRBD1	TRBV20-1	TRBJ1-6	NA	CSARGEDRGYSPLHF	TGCAGTGCTAGAGGGGAGGACAGGGGGTATTCACCCCTCCACTTT
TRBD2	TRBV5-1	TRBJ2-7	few	CASSSTSGSYEQYF	TGCGCCAGCAGCTCGACTAGCGGGAGCTACGAGCAGTACTTC
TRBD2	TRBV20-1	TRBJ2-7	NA	CSASSRNSGDSYEQYF	TGCAGTGCTAGTAGTAGGAATAGCGGGGACTCCTACGAGCAGTACTTC
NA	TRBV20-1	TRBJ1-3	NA	CSAEDRRVSGNTIYF	TGCAGTGCCGAGGACCGACGGGTCTCTGGAAACACCATATATTTT
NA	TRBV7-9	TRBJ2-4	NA	CASTPNWVSSTLAKNIQYF	TGTGCCAGCACCCCGAACTGGGTTAGCTCCACCCTAGCCAAAAACATTCAGTACTTC
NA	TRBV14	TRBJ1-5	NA	CASSQGGGRNQPQHF	TGTGCCAGCAGCCAAGGGGGCGGACGGAATCAGCCCCAGCATTTT
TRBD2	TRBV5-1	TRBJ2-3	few	CASSWGAGEGTDTQYF	TGCGCCAGCAGTTGGGGAGCGGGAGAGGGCACAGATACGCAGTATTTT
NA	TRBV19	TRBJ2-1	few	CASSVAREYPQFF	TGTGCCAGTAGTGTTGCTAGGGAGTATCCTCAGTTCTTC
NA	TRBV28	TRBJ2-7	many	CASSPGGGPYEQYF	TGTGCCAGCAGTCCTGGCGGAGGGCCCTACGAGCAGTACTTC
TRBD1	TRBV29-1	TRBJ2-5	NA	CSVGAGTGWETQYF	TGCAGCGTTGGAGCCGGGACAGGGTGGGAGACCCAGTACTTC
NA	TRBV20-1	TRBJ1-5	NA	CSAREGRVQPQHF	TGCAGTGCTAGAGAGGGCAGGGTTCAGCCCCAGCATTTT
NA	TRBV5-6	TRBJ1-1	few	CASSLANTEAFF	TGTGCCAGCAGCCTAGCGAACACTGAAGCTTTCTTT
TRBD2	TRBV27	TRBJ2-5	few	CASKVAGLPQETQYF	TGTGCCAGCAAGGTAGCGGGGCTTCCTCAAGAGACCCAGTACTTC
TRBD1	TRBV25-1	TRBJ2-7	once	CASSDRTGSYEQYF	TGTGCCAGCAGTGATAGGACAGGCTCCTACGAGCAGTACTTC